Each of the 13 T cell receptor beta chains below was sequenced from the same sample in a study of blood T cell repertoires in COVID-19. Sequencing used immunoSEQ multiplex PCR; TCRdb keeps in-frame clones, though not all of them. The sample holds approximately 140,000 clones, 80% to 90% seen once. Sequenced material: peripheral blood. These TCRs come from a man in his 70s with acute or convalescent COVID-19.

CDR3 nucleotide sequence: TGTGCCAGCAGTTTTCCAGGGATAAACATTCAGTACTTC. Translated: CASSFPGINIQYF. This chain links TRBV28 with TRBJ2-4, with TRBD1 as a possible D gene (5 bases). The CDR3 extends over 13 amino acids. Trimming took 3 bases from V and 6 from J, leaving 9 bases between them. The germline gives CDR1 MDHEN, CDR2 SYDVKM.

This clone was found a few times. The chain combines TRBV6-1 with TRBJ1-5, with 10 nucleotides matching TRBD1. The CDR3 length is 15 residues. V shed 0 bases, J shed 7 bases, and the junction held 3 bases outside the gene matches. Germline V CDR1 and CDR2: MNHNS, SASEGT. Here the CDR3 DNA reads TGTGCCAGCAGTGAAGCTGGGGACAGGGGCCAGCCCCAGCATTTT. Protein: CASSEAGDRGQPQHF.

Here the CDR3 DNA reads TGTGCCAGTAGACCGGGACAGGGGGCTAGCACAGATACGCAGTATTTT. This codes for CASRPGQGASTDTQYF. The rearrangement joins TRBV19 to TRBJ2-3; 12 nucleotides line up with TRBD1. J was trimmed by 0 bases and V by 6 bases; bases with no gene match: 4. Germline values: CDR1 LNHDA, CDR2 SQIVND (reference sequence). This CDR3 has 16 residues.

The rearrangement uses TRBV4-2 and TRBJ2-3, with 14 bases fitting TRBD2. The CDR3 consists of 16 residues. Germline CDR1 and CDR2: LGHNA and YNFKEQ. V shed 4 bases, J shed 3 bases, and the junction held 3 bases outside the gene matches. The CDR3 DNA is TGTGCCAGCAGCCCGGGGACTAGCGGGAGAACAGATACGCAGTATTTT. It yields the protein CASSPGTSGRTDTQYF.

The chain is built from TRBV7-2 and TRBJ1-1, with a weak D call TRBD1 (6 bases). CDR1 SGHTA and CDR2 FQGNSA come from the germline V gene. Trimming shortened V by 2 bases and J by 4 bases, and 11 bases separated the two germline ends. The CDR3 is 14 amino acids. In DNA, the CDR3 is TGTGCCAGCAGCTTATTGGGCAGGGGCACTGAAGCTTTCTTT. Translating it yields CASSLLGRGTEAFF.

The chain has TRBV2 and TRBJ1-4; unclear D gene. This CDR3 is built from 12 residues. The ends were cut back, 1 base at V and 11 bases at J, with 8 bases in the middle. CDR1 and CDR2 from the germline V gene are SNHLY and FYNNEI. DNA for the CDR3: TGTGCCAGCAGTGAAGAAGCCGGGAAACTGTTTTTT. Amino acids: CASSEEAGKLFF.

This chain joins TRBV5-1 and TRBJ2-3, with 9 bases aligning to TRBD2. Per the germline V gene, CDR1 is SGHRS and CDR2 is YFSETQ. This CDR3 spans 16 amino acids. V shed 5 bases, J shed 1 base, and the junction held 8 bases outside the gene matches. The CDR3 is CASSYTTSGGTDTQYF. CDR3 coding DNA: TGCGCCAGCAGTTACACGACTAGCGGTGGCACAGATACGCAGTATTTT.

This chain uses TRBV27 with TRBJ2-3, with TRBD2 as a possible D gene (5 bases). Germline V gives CDR1 MNHEY, CDR2 SMNVEV (reference sequence). The CDR3 runs to 14 residues. Trimming took off 3 bases at V and 3 bases at J, with 10 bases between the two ends. CDR3: CASSFLGVTDTQYF. As DNA, the CDR3 is TGTGCCAGCAGTTTTTTGGGAGTTACAGATACGCAGTATTTT.

This sequence joins TRBV7-2 and TRBJ1-1; D perhaps matches TRBD1 (5 bases). The V end was cut by 3 bases, the J end by 4 bases, with 15 bases between. Germline-derived CDR1 and CDR2 are SGHTA and FQGNSA. This CDR3 comprises 15 residues. The CDR3 DNA reads TGTGCCAGCAGCTTGGGGTTAGCCGGGGGCACTGAAGCTTTCTTT. Its translation is CASSLGLAGGTEAFF.

The rearrangement uses TRBV7-3 and TRBJ1-6; D uncertain. The CDR3 is made up of 15 amino acids. Germline V CDR1 and CDR2: SGHTA, FQGTGA. The ends were cut back, 5 bases at V and 7 bases at J, with 15 bases in the middle. The CDR3 coding sequence is TGTGCCAGCAGCGAGGGCCTCGGGAGGAATTCACCCCTCCACTTT. Its protein product is CASSEGLGRNSPLHF.

The chain recombines TRBV7-2 with TRBJ2-5, with a possible D match to TRBD2 (5 bases). The germline CDR1 and CDR2 sequences are SGHTA and FQGNSA. V lost 5 bases and J lost 1, with 17 bases in between. The CDR3 has 16 residues. In nucleotides, the CDR3 is TGTGCCAGCAGCCCCGGTTTGGGAGTGATCCAAGAGACCCAGTACTTC. Its translation: CASSPGLGVIQETQYF. The entire variable domain, with the rest obtained from reference TRBV7-2 and TRBJ2-5, is as follows: GAGVSQSPSNKVTEKGKDVELRCDPISGHTALYWYRQSLGQGLEFLIYFQGNSAPDKSGLPSDRFSAERTGGSVSTLTIQRTQQEDSAVYLCASSPGLGVIQETQYFGPGTRLLVL.

The chain links TRBV27 to TRBJ2-7; TRBD1 aligns across 10 bases. The CDR3 runs 15 residues. From germline, CDR1 is MNHEY and CDR2 SMNVEV (reference sequence). V trimming: 6 bases; J trimming: 2 bases; junction bases outside the gene matches: 7. As DNA, the CDR3 is TGTGCCAGCAGCAAAACCGGGACAGGGGCCTACGAGCAGTACTTC. Residues: CASSKTGTGAYEQYF.

The table lists this clone with a count of one. This rearrangement joins TRBV19 to TRBJ1-4; D might be TRBD1 (6 bases). The CDR3 spans 14 residues. Germline-derived CDR1 and CDR2 are LNHDA and SQIVND (reference sequence). Trimming stripped 5 bases from V and 5 bases from J, with 12 bases between. DNA for the CDR3: TGTGCCAGTAGTTTACAGGGCTTCAATGAAAAACTGTTTTTT. This gives the protein CASSLQGFNEKLFF.